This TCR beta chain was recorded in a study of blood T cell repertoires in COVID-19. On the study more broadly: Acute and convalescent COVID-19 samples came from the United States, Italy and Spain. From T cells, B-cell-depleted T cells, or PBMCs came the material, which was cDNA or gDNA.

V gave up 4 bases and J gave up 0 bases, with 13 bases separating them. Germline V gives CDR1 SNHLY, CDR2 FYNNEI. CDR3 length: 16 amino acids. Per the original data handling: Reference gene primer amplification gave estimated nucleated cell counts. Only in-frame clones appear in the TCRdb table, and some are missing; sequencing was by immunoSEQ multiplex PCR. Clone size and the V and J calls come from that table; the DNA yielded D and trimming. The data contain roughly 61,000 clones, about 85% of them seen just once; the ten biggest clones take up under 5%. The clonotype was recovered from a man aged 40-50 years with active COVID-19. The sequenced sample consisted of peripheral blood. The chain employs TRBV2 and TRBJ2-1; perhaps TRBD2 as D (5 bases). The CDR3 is CASSAVRGISYNEQFF. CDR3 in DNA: TGTGCCAGCAGTGCGGTTCGGGGAATCTCCTACAATGAGCAGTTCTTC.